This T cell receptor (beta chain) comes out of a study of regulatory T cells in long-lasting Graves disease. Both iRepertoire HTBI primers and Arm-PCR of CDR3 regions were used to build the TCR beta libraries. TCRdb reprocessed the multiplex PCR reads with MiXCR, giving one entry per CDR3 protein. This sample carries some 370,000 distinct CDR3 sequences, over 9.5% of them seen once, and the ten largest clones take under 20%. The time point was: newly diagnosed GD, antithyroid drugs for less than 3 months. RNA isolated from PBMCs was used to make the TCR library. This clonotype was counted ten times or more. Trimming at V came to 4 bases and at J to 4 bases, leaving 9 bases not matched to a gene. Germline-derived CDR1 and CDR2 are MGHRA and YSYEKL. The CDR3 consists of 15 residues. The sample was also linked to a second study, of T cells in Graves' hyperthyroidism and ophthalmopathy. Turning to that study: Patients with uncontrolled infections, other autoimmune diseases, pregnancy or lactation were excluded.

This chain links TRBV4-1 with TRBJ2-7, with TRBD2 identical over 8 bases. This TCR was recovered from a woman aged 18-35 years with Graves disease. The sample consisted of peripheral blood mononuclear cells (PBMCs), taken at new diagnosis, from a patient treated with antithyroid drugs. CDR3 residues: CASSPGGAEGYEQYF. The DNA of the CDR3 is TGCGCCAGCAGCCCGGGGGGGGCCGAGGGGTACGAGCAGTACTTC.